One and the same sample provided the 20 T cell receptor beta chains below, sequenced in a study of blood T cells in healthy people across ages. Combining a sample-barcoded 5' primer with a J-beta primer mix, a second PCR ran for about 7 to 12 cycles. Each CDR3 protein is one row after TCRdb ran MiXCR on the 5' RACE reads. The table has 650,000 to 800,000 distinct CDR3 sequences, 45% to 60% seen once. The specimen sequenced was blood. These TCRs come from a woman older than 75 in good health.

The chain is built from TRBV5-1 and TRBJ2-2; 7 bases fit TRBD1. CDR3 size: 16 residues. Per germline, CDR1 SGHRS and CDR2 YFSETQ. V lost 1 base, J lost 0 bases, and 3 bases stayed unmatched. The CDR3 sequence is CASSLRQGSNTGELFF. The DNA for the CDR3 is TGCGCCAGCAGCTTGCGACAGGGCTCGAACACCGGGGAGCTGTTTTTT.

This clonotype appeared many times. The CDR3 spells CASSQVGLAGMIAETQYF. CDR3 nucleotides: TGTGCCAGCAGCCAAGTAGGGCTAGCGGGGATGATCGCAGAGACCCAGTACTTC. The genes are TRBV3-1 and TRBJ2-5; 9 bases are shared with TRBD2. In germline, CDR1 is LGHDT, CDR2 YNNKEL (reference sequence). The CDR3 covers 18 residues. J lost 4 bases, V lost 1 base, and 13 bases had no gene match.

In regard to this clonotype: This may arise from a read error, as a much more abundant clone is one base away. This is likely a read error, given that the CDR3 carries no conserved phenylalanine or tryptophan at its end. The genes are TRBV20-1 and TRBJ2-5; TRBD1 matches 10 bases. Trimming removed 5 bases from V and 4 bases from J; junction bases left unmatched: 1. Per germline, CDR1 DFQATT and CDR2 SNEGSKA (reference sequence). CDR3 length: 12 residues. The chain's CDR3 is CSAGQGVETQYL. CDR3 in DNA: TGCAGTGCTGGACAGGGGGTAGAGACCCAGTACTTA.

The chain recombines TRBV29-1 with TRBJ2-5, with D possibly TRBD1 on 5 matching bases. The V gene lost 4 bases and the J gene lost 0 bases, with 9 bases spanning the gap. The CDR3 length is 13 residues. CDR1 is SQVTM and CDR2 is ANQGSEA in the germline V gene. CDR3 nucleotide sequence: TGCAGCGTTGCCAGGGTCAACCAAGAGACCCAGTACTTC. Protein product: CSVARVNQETQYF.

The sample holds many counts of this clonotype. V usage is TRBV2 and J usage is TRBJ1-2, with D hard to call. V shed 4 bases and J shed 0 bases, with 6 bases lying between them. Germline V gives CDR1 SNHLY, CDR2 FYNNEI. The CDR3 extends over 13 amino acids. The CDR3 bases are TGTGCCAGCAGTGCACAACCTAACTATGGCTACACCTTC. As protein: CASSAQPNYGYTF.

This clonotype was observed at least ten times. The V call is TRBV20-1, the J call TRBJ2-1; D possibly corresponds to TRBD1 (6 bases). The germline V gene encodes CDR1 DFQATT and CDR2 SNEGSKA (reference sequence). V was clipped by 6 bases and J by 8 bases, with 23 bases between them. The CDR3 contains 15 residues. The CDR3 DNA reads TGCAGTGCGAGAAGTTCACAGGGACCGAGCGATGAGCAGTTCTTC. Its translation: CSARSSQGPSDEQFF.

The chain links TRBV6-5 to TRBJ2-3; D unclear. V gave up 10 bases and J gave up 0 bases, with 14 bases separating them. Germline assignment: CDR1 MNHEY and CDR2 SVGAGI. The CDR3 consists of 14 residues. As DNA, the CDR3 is TGTGCCACCGGCAGGTCCTCTAGCACAGATACGCAGTATTTT. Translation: CATGRSSSTDTQYF.

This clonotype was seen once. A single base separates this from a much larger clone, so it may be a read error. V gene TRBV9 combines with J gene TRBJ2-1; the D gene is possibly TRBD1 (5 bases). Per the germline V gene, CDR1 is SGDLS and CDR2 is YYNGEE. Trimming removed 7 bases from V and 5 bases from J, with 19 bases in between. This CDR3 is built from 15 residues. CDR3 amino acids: CASVGDSGPNNEQFF. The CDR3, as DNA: TGTGCCAGCGTAGGGGATTCTGGACCCAACAATGAGCAGTTCTTC.

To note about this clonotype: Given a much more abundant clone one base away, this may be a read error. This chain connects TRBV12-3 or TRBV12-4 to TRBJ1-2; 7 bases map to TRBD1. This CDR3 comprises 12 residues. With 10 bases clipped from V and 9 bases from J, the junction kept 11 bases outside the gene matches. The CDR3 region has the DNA TGTGCCAACTCACAGGGGTTGCATAGCTACACCTTC. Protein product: CANSQGLHSYTF.

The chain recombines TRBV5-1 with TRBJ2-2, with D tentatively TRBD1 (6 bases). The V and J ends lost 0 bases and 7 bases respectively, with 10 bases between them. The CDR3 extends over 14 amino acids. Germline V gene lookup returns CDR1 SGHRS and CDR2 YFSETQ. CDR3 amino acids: CASSLDRAGGELFF. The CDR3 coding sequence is TGCGCCAGCAGCTTGGACAGGGCTGGCGGGGAGCTGTTTTTT.

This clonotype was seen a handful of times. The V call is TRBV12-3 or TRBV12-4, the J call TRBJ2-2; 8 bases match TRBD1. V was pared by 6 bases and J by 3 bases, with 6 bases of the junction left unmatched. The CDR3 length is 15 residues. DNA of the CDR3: TGTGCCAGCAGCCGAGGGACAGGCCACACCGGGGAGCTGTTTTTT. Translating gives CASSRGTGHTGELFF.

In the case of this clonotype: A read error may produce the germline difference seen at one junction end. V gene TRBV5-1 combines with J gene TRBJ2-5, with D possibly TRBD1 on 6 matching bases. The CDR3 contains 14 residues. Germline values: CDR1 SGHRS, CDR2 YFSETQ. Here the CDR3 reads CTSSLYRTEEAQYF. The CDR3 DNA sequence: TGCACCAGCAGCTTGTACCGGACAGAAGAGGCCCAGTACTTC.

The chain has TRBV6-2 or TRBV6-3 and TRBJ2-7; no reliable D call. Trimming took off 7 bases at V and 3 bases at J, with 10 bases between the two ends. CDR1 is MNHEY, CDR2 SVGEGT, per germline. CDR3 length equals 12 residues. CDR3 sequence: CASKESYYEQYF. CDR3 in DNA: TGTGCCAGCAAGGAATCCTACTACGAGCAGTACTTC.

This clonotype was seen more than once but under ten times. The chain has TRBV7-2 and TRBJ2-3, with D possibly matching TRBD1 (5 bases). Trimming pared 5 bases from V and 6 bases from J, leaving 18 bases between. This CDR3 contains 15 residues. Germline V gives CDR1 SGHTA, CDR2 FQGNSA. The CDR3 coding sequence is TGTGCCAGCAGCCGATGGGGCGGCTTTGGGGATACGCAGTATTTT. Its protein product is CASSRWGGFGDTQYF.

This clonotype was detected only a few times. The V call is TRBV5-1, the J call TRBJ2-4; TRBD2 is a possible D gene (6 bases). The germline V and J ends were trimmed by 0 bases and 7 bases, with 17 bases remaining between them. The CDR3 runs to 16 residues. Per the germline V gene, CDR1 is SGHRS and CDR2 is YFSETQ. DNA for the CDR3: TGCGCCAGCAGCTTGGAGGGACGAGCGGGTTCTAACATTCAGTACTTC. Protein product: CASSLEGRAGSNIQYF.

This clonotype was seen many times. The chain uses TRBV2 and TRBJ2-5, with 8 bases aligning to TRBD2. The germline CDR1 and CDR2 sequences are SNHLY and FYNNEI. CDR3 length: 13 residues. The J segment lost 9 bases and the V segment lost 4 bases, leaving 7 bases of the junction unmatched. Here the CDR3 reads CASSGGLDWPQYF. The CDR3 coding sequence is TGTGCCAGCAGTGGGGGACTAGATTGGCCCCAGTACTTC.

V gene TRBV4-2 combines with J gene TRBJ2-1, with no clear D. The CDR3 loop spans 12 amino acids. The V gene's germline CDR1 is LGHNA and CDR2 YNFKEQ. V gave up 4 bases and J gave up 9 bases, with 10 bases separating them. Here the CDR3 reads CASSLNAGEQFF. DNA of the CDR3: TGTGCCAGCAGCCTCAACGCCGGTGAGCAGTTCTTC.

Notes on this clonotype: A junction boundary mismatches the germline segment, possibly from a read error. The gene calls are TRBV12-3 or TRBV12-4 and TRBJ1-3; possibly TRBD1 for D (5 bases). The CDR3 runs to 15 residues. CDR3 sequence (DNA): TGTGCCAGCAGTTTGAGACAGAACTCTGGAAGCACCATATATTTT. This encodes CASSLRQNSGSTIYF.

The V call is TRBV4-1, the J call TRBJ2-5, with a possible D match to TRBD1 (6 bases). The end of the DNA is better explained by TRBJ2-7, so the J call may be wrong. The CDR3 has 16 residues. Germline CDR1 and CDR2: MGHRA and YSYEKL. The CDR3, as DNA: TGCGCCAGCAGCCAAGTCTCTACAGGGAGCCTCTACGAGCAGTACTTC. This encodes CASSQVSTGSLYEQYF.

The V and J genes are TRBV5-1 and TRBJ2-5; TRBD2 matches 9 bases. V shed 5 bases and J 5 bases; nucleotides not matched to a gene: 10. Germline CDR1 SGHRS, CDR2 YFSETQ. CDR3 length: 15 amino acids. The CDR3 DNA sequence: TGCGCCAGCAGACCCCCGGGACTAGCCCCGGAGACCCAGTACTTC. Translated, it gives CASRPPGLAPETQYF. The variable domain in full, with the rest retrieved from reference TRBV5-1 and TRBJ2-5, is KAGVTQTPRYLIKTRGQQVTLSCSPISGHRSVSWYQQTPGQGLQFLFEYFSETQRNKGNFPGRFSGRQFSNSRSEMNVSTLELGDSALYLCASRPPGLAPETQYFGPGTRLLVL.